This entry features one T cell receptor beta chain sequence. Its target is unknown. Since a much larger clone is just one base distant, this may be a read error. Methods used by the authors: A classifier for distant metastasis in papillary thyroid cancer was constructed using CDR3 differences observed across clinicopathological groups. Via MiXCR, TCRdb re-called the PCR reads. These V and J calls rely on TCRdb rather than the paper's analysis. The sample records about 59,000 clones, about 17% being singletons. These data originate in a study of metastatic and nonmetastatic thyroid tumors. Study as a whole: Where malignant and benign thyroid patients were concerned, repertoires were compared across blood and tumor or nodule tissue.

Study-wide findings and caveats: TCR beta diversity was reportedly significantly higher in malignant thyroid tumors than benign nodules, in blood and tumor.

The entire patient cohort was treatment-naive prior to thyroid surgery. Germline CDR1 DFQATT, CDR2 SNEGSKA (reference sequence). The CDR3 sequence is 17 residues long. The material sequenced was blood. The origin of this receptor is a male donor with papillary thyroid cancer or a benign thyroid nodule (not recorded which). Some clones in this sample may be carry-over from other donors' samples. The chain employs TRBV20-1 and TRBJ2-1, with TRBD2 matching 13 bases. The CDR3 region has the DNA TGCAGTGCTAGAGATTTTACTAGCGGGGGGGCCTCTGATGAACAGTTCTTC. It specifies CSARDFTSGGASDEQFF.